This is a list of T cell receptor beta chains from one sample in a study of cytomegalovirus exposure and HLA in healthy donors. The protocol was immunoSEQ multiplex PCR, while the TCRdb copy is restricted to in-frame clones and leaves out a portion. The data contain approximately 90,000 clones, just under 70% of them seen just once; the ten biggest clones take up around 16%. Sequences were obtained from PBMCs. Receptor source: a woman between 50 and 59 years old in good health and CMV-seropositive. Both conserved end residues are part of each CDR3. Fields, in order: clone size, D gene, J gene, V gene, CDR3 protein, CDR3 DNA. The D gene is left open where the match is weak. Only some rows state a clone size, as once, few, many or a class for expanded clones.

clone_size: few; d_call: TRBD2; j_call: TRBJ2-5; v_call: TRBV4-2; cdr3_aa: CASSQGVAGVRETQYF; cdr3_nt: TGTGCCAGCAGCCAAGGGGTAGCGGGAGTAAGGGAGACCCAGTACTTC
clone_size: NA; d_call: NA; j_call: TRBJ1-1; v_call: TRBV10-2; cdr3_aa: CASCQGSDTEAFF; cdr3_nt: TGCGCCAGCTGTCAGGGTTCCGACACTGAAGCTTTCTTT
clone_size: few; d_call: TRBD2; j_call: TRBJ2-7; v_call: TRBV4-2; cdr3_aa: CASSPSGRADEQYF; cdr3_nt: TGTGCCAGCAGCCCCAGCGGGAGGGCCGACGAGCAGTACTTC
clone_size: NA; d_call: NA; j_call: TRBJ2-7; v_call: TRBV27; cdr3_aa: CASSGPLNGEQYF; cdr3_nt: TGTGCCAGCAGTGGGCCTCTGAACGGCGAGCAGTACTTC
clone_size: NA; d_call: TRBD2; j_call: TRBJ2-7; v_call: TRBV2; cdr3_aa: CASNFQRGLYEQYF; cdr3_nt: TGTGCCAGCAATTTTCAGCGGGGGCTCTACGAGCAGTACTTC
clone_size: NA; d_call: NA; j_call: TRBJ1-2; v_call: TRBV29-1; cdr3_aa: CSVAGDNYGYTF; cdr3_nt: TGCAGCGTGGCAGGGGATAACTATGGCTACACCTTC
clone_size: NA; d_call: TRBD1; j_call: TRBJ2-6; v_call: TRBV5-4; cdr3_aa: CASSLDRGTSGANVLTF; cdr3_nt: TGTGCCAGCAGCTTGGACAGGGGGACCTCTGGGGCCAACGTCCTGACTTTC
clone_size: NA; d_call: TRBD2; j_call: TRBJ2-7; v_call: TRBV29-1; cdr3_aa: CSVEGGGDVRYF; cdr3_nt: TGCAGCGTTGAAGGGGGAGGGGATGTACGGTACTTC
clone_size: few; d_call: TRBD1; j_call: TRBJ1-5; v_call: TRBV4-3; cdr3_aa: CASSQDVAGGDSLFSNQPQHF; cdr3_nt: TGCGCCAGCAGCCAAGATGTGGCAGGCGGGGACAGCTTATTTAGCAATCAGCCCCAGCATTTT
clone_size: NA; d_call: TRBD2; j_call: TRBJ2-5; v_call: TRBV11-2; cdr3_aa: CASSDSGRVRETQYF; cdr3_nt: TGTGCCAGCAGCGACAGCGGGAGGGTTCGAGAGACCCAGTACTTC
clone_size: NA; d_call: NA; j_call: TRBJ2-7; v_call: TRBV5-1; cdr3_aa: CASSLSSGAYEQYF; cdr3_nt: TGCGCCAGCAGCTTGTCTTCGGGGGCCTACGAGCAGTACTTC
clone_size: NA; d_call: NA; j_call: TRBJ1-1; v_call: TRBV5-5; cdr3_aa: CASSDRRWNTEAFF; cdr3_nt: TGTGCCAGCAGCGACAGGAGATGGAACACTGAAGCTTTCTTT
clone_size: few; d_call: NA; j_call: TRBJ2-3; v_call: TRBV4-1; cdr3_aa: CASSQYTGTKGGDTQYF; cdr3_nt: TGCGCCAGCAGCCAATATACCGGGACAAAAGGAGGAGATACGCAGTATTTT
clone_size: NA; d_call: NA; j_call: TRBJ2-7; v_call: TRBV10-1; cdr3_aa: CASSCQGTGEQYF; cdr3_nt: TGCGCCAGCAGTTGTCAGGGGACCGGCGAGCAGTACTTC
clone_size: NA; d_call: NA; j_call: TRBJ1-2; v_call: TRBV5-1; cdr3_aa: CASSIAGPPAYGYTF; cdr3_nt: TGCGCCAGCAGCATAGCAGGGCCCCCCGCTTATGGCTACACCTTC
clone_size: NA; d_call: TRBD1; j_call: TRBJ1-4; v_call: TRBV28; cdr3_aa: CASSLLGQGMGKLFF; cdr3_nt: TGTGCCAGCAGCCTGCTAGGACAGGGGATGGGAAAACTGTTTTTT
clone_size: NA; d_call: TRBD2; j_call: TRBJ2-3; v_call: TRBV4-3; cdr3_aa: CASSTTSGSKNTQYF; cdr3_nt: TGCGCCAGCAGCACGACTAGCGGGAGTAAAAATACGCAGTATTTT
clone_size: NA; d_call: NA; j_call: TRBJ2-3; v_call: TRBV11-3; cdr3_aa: CASSQRGGTDTQYF; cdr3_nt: TGTGCCAGCAGCCAAAGGGGGGGGACAGATACGCAGTATTTT
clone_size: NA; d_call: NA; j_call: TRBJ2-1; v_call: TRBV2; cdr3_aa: CATGTFYNEQFF; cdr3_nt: TGTGCAACCGGGACTTTCTACAATGAGCAGTTCTTC
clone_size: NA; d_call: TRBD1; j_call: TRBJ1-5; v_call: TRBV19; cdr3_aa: CASSILGTGGIQPQHF; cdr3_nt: TGTGCCAGTAGTATACTGGGGACAGGGGGCATCCAGCCCCAGCATTTT
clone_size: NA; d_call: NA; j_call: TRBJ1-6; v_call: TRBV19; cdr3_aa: CARDGVGCGNSPLHF; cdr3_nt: TGTGCCAGGGACGGGGTTGGGTGCGGTAATTCACCCCTCCACTTT
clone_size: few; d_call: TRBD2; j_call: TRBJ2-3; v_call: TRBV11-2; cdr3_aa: CASSSLAGGLRDTQYF; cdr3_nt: TGTGCCAGCAGCTCTCTAGCGGGAGGTCTTAGGGATACGCAGTATTTT
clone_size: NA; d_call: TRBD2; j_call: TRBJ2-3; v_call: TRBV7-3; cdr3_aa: CASSLGTSQADTQYF; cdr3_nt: TGTGCCAGCAGCTTAGGGACTAGTCAGGCAGATACGCAGTATTTT
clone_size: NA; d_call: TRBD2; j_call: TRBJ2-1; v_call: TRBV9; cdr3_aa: CASSVGTSGSGGHNEQFF; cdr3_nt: TGTGCCAGCAGCGTCGGGACTAGCGGGAGTGGAGGACACAATGAGCAGTTCTTC
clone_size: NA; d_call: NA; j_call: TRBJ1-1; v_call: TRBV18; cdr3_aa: CATSGDGYTEAFF; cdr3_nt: TGTGCCACCAGCGGGGACGGATACACTGAAGCTTTCTTT
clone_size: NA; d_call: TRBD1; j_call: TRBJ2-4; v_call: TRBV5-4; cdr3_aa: CASSPDRVGAKNIQYF; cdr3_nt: TGTGCCAGCAGCCCGGACAGGGTGGGAGCCAAAAACATTCAGTACTTC
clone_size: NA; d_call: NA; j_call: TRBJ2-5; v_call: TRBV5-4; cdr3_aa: CASSFGNYETQYF; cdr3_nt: TGTGCCAGCAGCTTTGGCAACTATGAGACCCAGTACTTC
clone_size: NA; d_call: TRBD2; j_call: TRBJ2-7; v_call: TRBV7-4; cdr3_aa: CASSLDGRTSGIIGQYF; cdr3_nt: TGTGCCAGCAGCTTGGACGGGAGGACTAGCGGGATAATAGGGCAGTACTTC
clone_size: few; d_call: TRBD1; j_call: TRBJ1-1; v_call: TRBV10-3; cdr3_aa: CAMRDRMNTEAFF; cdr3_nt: TGTGCCATGAGGGACAGAATGAACACTGAAGCTTTCTTT
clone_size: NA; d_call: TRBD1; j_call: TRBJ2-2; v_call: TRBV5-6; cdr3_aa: CASSPHWTGGTGELFF; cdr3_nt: TGTGCCAGCAGCCCGCACTGGACAGGGGGCACCGGGGAGCTGTTTTTT
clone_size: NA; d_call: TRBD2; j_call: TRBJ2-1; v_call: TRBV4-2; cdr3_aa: CASSQDLASGSYNEQFF; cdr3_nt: TGTGCCAGCAGCCAAGATTTAGCTAGCGGGAGCTACAATGAGCAGTTCTTC
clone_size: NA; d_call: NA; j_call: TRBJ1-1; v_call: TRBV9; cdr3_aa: CASSVVVGPDTEAFF; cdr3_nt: TGTGCCAGCAGCGTAGTAGTGGGCCCGGACACTGAAGCTTTCTTT
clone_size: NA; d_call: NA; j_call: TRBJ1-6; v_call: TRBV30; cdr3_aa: CAWSVLQSSYNSPLHF; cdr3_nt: TGTGCCTGGAGTGTTTTACAGAGCTCCTATAATTCACCCCTCCACTTT
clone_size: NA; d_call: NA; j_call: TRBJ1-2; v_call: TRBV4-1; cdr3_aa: CASSFSREGSGYTF; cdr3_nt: TGCGCCAGCAGCTTCAGCCGGGAGGGGAGTGGCTACACCTTC
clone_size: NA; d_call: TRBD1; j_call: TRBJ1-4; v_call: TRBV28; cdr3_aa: CASSLAALSTGLANEKLFF; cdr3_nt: TGTGCCAGCAGTTTAGCTGCCCTATCGACAGGGTTAGCTAATGAAAAACTGTTTTTT
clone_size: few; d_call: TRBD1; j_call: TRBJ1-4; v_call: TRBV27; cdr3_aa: CASRQGAPGKLFF; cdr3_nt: TGTGCCAGCAGGCAGGGGGCGCCCGGAAAACTGTTTTTT
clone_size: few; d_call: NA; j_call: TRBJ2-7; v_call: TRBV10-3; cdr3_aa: CAISDRSDTYEQYF; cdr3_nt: TGTGCCATCAGTGACCGGTCGGACACCTACGAGCAGTACTTC
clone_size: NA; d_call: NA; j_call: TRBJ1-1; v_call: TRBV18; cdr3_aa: CASSLSQSGRNTEAFF; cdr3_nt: TGTGCCAGCTCACTAAGTCAGTCGGGTAGGAACACTGAAGCTTTCTTT
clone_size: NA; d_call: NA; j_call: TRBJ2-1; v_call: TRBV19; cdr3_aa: CASSMRPLANEQFF; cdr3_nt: TGTGCCAGTAGTATGCGGCCCTTGGCCAATGAGCAGTTCTTC
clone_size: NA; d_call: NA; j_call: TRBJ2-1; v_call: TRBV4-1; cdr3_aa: CASRMTTSRYNEQFF; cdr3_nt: TGCGCCAGCAGGATGACGACTAGTCGGTACAATGAGCAGTTCTTC
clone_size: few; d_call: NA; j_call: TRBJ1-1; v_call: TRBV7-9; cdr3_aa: CASSRTPTGTVGF; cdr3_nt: TGTGCCAGCAGCCGCACCCCCACAGGGACGGTGGGCTTT